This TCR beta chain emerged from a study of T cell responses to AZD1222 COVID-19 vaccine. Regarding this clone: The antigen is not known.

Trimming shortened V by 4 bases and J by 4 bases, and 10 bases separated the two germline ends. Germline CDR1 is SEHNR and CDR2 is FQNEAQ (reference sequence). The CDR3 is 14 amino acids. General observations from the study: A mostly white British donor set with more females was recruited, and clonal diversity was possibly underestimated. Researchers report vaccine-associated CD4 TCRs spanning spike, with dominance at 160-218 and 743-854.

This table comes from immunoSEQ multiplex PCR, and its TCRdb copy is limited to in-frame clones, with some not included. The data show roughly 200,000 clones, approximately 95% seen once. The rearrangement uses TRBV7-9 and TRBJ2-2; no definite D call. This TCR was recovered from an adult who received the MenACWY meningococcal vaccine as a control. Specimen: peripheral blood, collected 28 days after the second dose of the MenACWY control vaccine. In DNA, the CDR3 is TGTGCCAGCAGCTCCTGGACCGGCACCGGGGAGCTGTTTTTT. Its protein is CASSSWTGTGELFF.